This TCR beta chain was sequenced for a study of PD-1 blockade in classical Hodgkin lymphoma. General study findings and limits: The baseline diversity of complete responders showed similarity to that of newly diagnosed patients.

This CDR3 is built from 13 residues. CDR1 and CDR2 (germline): LNHDA, SQIVND (reference sequence). V lost 7 bases to trimming and J lost 5 bases, with 14 bases between them. Autologous stem cell transplantation was followed by relapse in every patient, and brentuximab vedotin exposure varied. Details on this clone: Its antigen remains unidentified.

The repertoire was sequenced with immunoSEQ multiplex PCR; TCRdb's copy has only in-frame clones and lacks some. The sample holds some 100,000 clones, around 90% seen once. Source: peripheral blood mononuclear cells (PBMCs), taken at baseline. The rearrangement joins TRBV19 to TRBJ2-5; D is possibly TRBD2 (5 bases). This clonotype originated in a human donor with classical Hodgkin lymphoma. CDR3 protein: CASNEPSGETQYF. CDR3 nucleotide sequence: TGTGCCAGTAACGAACCCTCGGGGGAGACCCAGTACTTC.